The subject of this entry is one TCR beta chain. This clone appeared a few times. Its antigen remains undetermined. Base quality data are lacking; no much larger clone is found one base away. The sample belongs to a study of tumour-infiltrating T cells in Burkitt lymphoma (TCRdb year 2020). With respect to the entire study: The Burkitt lymphoma cohort included around 81 patients and covered every epidemiological subtype of the disease. TCR repertoire data were correlated with clinical outcome; productive clonality predicted overall and progression-free survival, independent of established prognosticators including age at diagnosis.

Study-wide conclusions, independent of this receptor: Several public clonotypes were found to be shared across numerous Burkitt lymphoma patients, which suggests a shared tumour neoantigen selection that is absent from diffuse large B-cell lymphoma.

The method behind the library was the immunoSEQ multiplex PCR assay. This immuneACCESS table, as held by TCRdb, lists in-frame sequences with V and J called but not all clones. Of the missing ones, under half trace to an unresolved V gene in checked studies; the others have no known cause. Here the sample has under 2,500 clones; 14% to 15% occur a single time. In total, the top ten clones hold roughly a tenth of the sample. The CDR3 holds 14 amino acids from the cysteine to the phenylalanine. This entry keeps only the CDR3 DNA: 42 bases, framed from base 1. CDR1 and CDR2 are read off the germline V gene as MNHEY and SVGAGI. V was cut back by 3 bases and J by 0 bases, leaving a gap of 6 bases between them.

The receptor was derived from a human donor with Burkitt lymphoma. The rearrangement joined TRBV6-5 to TRBJ2-1, with the D gene call left open. The material sequenced was tumor tissue. The nucleotides are TGTGCCAGCAGTTATGACATCTCCTACAATGAGCAGTTCTTC. It is translated as CASSYDISYNEQFF.